This TCR beta chain was sequenced during a study of CD8 T cells in ankylosing spondylitis. The germline V and J ends were trimmed by 5 bases and 14 bases, with 19 bases remaining between them. The CDR3 spans 14 residues. Quantitative 5'-RACE with molecular barcodes was used to make the TCR beta libraries. MiXCR, applied by TCRdb to the 5' RACE reads, yields one record per CDR3 protein. The table has hundreds of thousands of distinct CDR3 sequences, 10% to 15% seen once. General study results and limits: About 8 highly homologous variants made up a TCR beta motif, and this motif appeared characteristic of ankylosing spondylitis blood. Reportedly, matched ankylosing spondylitis synovial fluid was significantly enriched for disease-linked clones. In peripheral blood, disease-linked CD8+ clones occurred at relatively low frequencies.

Concerning this clonotype: Its specificity is unknown.

Material for sequencing was blood, either unsorted or a sorted T cell fraction (not recorded which). The J gene is TRBJ1-6, the V gene TRBV12-3 or TRBV12-4, with D possibly TRBD1 on 6 matching bases. The sequence was collected from a male donor with ankylosing spondylitis. The CDR3 DNA reads TGTGCCAGCAGTAAGAGGGGGGTTGATGTAACCCTCCACTTT. Translated, it gives CASSKRGVDVTLHF.